Listed below are T cell receptor beta chains from one sample, sequenced in a study of shared clonotypes between healthy human individuals. TCRdb's table, derived via immunoSEQ multiplex PCR, lists solely in-frame clones and lacks some. The sample includes 600,000 to 750,000 clones, roughly 87% of them seen just once. Specimen: memory CD8+ T cells from PBMCs. The source of these receptors is a man younger than 30 in good health. Some clones in this sample may be carry-over from other donors' samples. Both conserved end residues are part of each CDR3. A D gene is named only where the DNA matches it firmly. A clone size is listed for some rows: how often the clone was seen (once, few, many), or a class if it is expanded.

j_gene: TRBJ2-7; v_gene: TRBV7-6; len: 15; d_gene: TRBD2; abundance: once; CDR3nt: TGTGCCAGCAGCCAACTAGCGGATATCTCCTACGAGCAGTACTTC; CDR3aa: CASSQLADISYEQYF
j_gene: TRBJ2-1; v_gene: TRBV7-9; len: 12; d_gene: NA; abundance: once; CDR3nt: TGTGCCAGCAGCTTAGCGGCTAAGGAGCAGTTCTTC; CDR3aa: CASSLAAKEQFF
j_gene: TRBJ2-7; v_gene: TRBV7-9; len: 11; d_gene: NA; abundance: NA; CDR3nt: TGTGCCAGCAGCCCCGGGTACGAGCAGTACTTC; CDR3aa: CASSPGYEQYF
j_gene: TRBJ2-3; v_gene: TRBV28; len: 18; d_gene: TRBD2; abundance: NA; CDR3nt: TGTGCCAGCAGTTTCCCTGAACTAGCGGGAGGCCTTGTAGATACGCAGTATTTT; CDR3aa: CASSFPELAGGLVDTQYF
j_gene: TRBJ2-3; v_gene: TRBV4-1; len: 14; d_gene: NA; abundance: NA; CDR3nt: TGCGCCAGCAGCCAAGCCAGGGGACGGGATACGCAGTATTTT; CDR3aa: CASSQARGRDTQYF
j_gene: TRBJ1-1; v_gene: TRBV27; len: 16; d_gene: TRBD1; abundance: NA; CDR3nt: TGTGCCAGCAGGCGCTACAGGGGGCAGTTGGACACTGAAGCTTTCTTT; CDR3aa: CASRRYRGQLDTEAFF
j_gene: TRBJ2-3; v_gene: TRBV5-5; len: 14; d_gene: NA; abundance: NA; CDR3nt: TGTGCCAGCAGCTTCGGGGTCCCCACAGATACGCAGTATTTT; CDR3aa: CASSFGVPTDTQYF
j_gene: TRBJ2-1; v_gene: TRBV19; len: 11; d_gene: NA; abundance: once; CDR3nt: TGTGCCAGTAGTAGTCTCCATGAGCAGTTCTTC; CDR3aa: CASSSLHEQFF
j_gene: TRBJ2-1; v_gene: TRBV18; len: 14; d_gene: NA; abundance: NA; CDR3nt: TGTGCCAGCTCACCAGGACAGACCTACAATGAGCAGTTCTTC; CDR3aa: CASSPGQTYNEQFF
j_gene: TRBJ1-2; v_gene: TRBV28; len: 18; d_gene: NA; abundance: few; CDR3nt: TGTGCCAGCAGTTTTGGGGTCCCCGAAAAGAACCTCAACTATGGCTACACCTTC; CDR3aa: CASSFGVPEKNLNYGYTF
j_gene: TRBJ2-3; v_gene: TRBV28; len: 12; d_gene: NA; abundance: NA; CDR3nt: TGTGCCAGCAGTTTTGGGACATACGGCTGGTATTTT; CDR3aa: CASSFGTYGWYF
j_gene: TRBJ2-1; v_gene: TRBV19; len: 13; d_gene: NA; abundance: NA; CDR3nt: TGTGCCAGTAGTATCATCTTGGCGGGACATTCCTTCTTC; CDR3aa: CASSIILAGHSFF
j_gene: TRBJ2-4; v_gene: TRBV7-9; len: 16; d_gene: NA; abundance: NA; CDR3nt: TGTGCCAGCAGCTTCCTCGAGGGGGAGGCCAAAAACATTCAGTACTTC; CDR3aa: CASSFLEGEAKNIQYF
j_gene: TRBJ1-1; v_gene: TRBV28; len: 14; d_gene: NA; abundance: NA; CDR3nt: TGTGCCAGCAGTCTACAGGGCTTTTCCACTGAAGCTTTCTTT; CDR3aa: CASSLQGFSTEAFF
j_gene: TRBJ2-2; v_gene: TRBV6-6; len: 14; d_gene: TRBD1; abundance: NA; CDR3nt: TGTGCCAGCAGAGCCGGGACAGGGGTCGGGGAGCTGTTTTTT; CDR3aa: CASRAGTGVGELFF
j_gene: TRBJ2-7; v_gene: TRBV7-9; len: 16; d_gene: NA; abundance: NA; CDR3nt: TGTGCCAGCAGCTCCGAGGAATCACAGAAACCCTACGAGCAGTACTTC; CDR3aa: CASSSEESQKPYEQYF
j_gene: TRBJ2-5; v_gene: TRBV19; len: 13; d_gene: NA; abundance: NA; CDR3nt: TGTGCCAGTAGTCCCCTGGGAGGAGAGACCCAGTACTTC; CDR3aa: CASSPLGGETQYF
j_gene: TRBJ2-7; v_gene: TRBV18; len: 15; d_gene: TRBD2; abundance: NA; CDR3nt: TGTGCCAGCTCACCGCTTGCGGGAGGTGGGTACGAGCAGTACTTC; CDR3aa: CASSPLAGGGYEQYF
j_gene: TRBJ2-7; v_gene: TRBV28; len: 12; d_gene: NA; abundance: NA; CDR3nt: TGTGCCAGCAGTTTTGGTGACTACGAGCAGTACTTC; CDR3aa: CASSFGDYEQYF
j_gene: TRBJ1-4; v_gene: TRBV7-9; len: 11; d_gene: NA; abundance: NA; CDR3nt: TGTGCCAGCAGCAACGTGGAAAAACTGTTTTTT; CDR3aa: CASSNVEKLFF
j_gene: TRBJ2-2; v_gene: TRBV7-2; len: 12; d_gene: NA; abundance: NA; CDR3nt: TGTGCCAGCAGCCAGGGCACCGGGGAGCTGTTTTTT; CDR3aa: CASSQGTGELFF
j_gene: TRBJ1-1; v_gene: TRBV7-9; len: 13; d_gene: NA; abundance: NA; CDR3nt: TGTGCCAGCAGCTTAGGAGGGGCAGGGAGGGCTTTCTTT; CDR3aa: CASSLGGAGRAFF
j_gene: TRBJ2-7; v_gene: TRBV19; len: 14; d_gene: TRBD1; abundance: NA; CDR3nt: TGTGCCAGTAGTGATGGGACAGAATTAAACGAGCAGTACTTC; CDR3aa: CASSDGTELNEQYF
j_gene: TRBJ2-7; v_gene: TRBV5-4; len: 10; d_gene: NA; abundance: NA; CDR3nt: TGTGCCAGCAGCTTCTACGAGCAGTACTTC; CDR3aa: CASSFYEQYF
j_gene: TRBJ1-1; v_gene: TRBV10-3; len: 13; d_gene: NA; abundance: once; CDR3nt: TGTGCCATCAGGGCCAAGTGGGACACTGAAGCTTTCTTT; CDR3aa: CAIRAKWDTEAFF
j_gene: TRBJ2-2; v_gene: TRBV7-3; len: 14; d_gene: NA; abundance: NA; CDR3nt: TGTGCCAGCAGCTTATACCCGAACACCGGGGAGCTGTTTTTT; CDR3aa: CASSLYPNTGELFF
j_gene: TRBJ1-5; v_gene: TRBV19; len: 17; d_gene: NA; abundance: NA; CDR3nt: TGTGCCAGTACATCCTCTATCTACGGCCGGAGCAATCAGCCCCAGCATTTT; CDR3aa: CASTSSIYGRSNQPQHF
j_gene: TRBJ1-6; v_gene: TRBV28; len: 14; d_gene: NA; abundance: NA; CDR3nt: TGTGCCAGCAGCCCTCGGGCAGCTAATTCACCCCTCCACTTT; CDR3aa: CASSPRAANSPLHF
j_gene: TRBJ2-7; v_gene: TRBV4-2; len: 17; d_gene: TRBD2; abundance: once; CDR3nt: TGTGCCAGCAGCCAAAGGGCGGGGGGCGGCGGAGACCACGAGCAGTACTTC; CDR3aa: CASSQRAGGGGDHEQYF
j_gene: TRBJ2-7; v_gene: TRBV7-9; len: 15; d_gene: TRBD2; abundance: NA; CDR3nt: TGTGCCAGCAGTCTCCCCGGACTAGCGGGCTACGAGCAGTACTTC; CDR3aa: CASSLPGLAGYEQYF
j_gene: TRBJ2-2; v_gene: TRBV11-3; len: 16; d_gene: TRBD1; abundance: NA; CDR3nt: TGTGCCAGCGGCTTAGTAGGACAGGGGAACACCGGGGAGCTGTTTTTT; CDR3aa: CASGLVGQGNTGELFF
j_gene: TRBJ2-1; v_gene: TRBV5-6; len: 13; d_gene: NA; abundance: NA; CDR3nt: TGTGCCAGCAGCTGGGACCTGGCCCGCGAGCAGTTCTTC; CDR3aa: CASSWDLAREQFF
j_gene: TRBJ2-7; v_gene: TRBV5-6; len: 15; d_gene: NA; abundance: NA; CDR3nt: TGTGCCAGCAGCTCCCGGGACGGGAGCTTCTACGAGCAGTACTTC; CDR3aa: CASSSRDGSFYEQYF
j_gene: TRBJ1-1; v_gene: TRBV6-5; len: 14; d_gene: NA; abundance: once; CDR3nt: TGTGCCAGCAGCCCTGCACGGGGGCTTATTGAAGCTTTCTTT; CDR3aa: CASSPARGLIEAFF
j_gene: TRBJ1-1; v_gene: TRBV5-1; len: 14; d_gene: TRBD1; abundance: NA; CDR3nt: TGCGCCAGCAGCGGGCGGACAGGCGGCACTGAAGCTTTCTTT; CDR3aa: CASSGRTGGTEAFF
j_gene: TRBJ2-6; v_gene: TRBV29-1; len: 14; d_gene: NA; abundance: NA; CDR3nt: TGCAGCGTTGTCAGCTTCAGGGGGGCCAACGTCCTGACTTTC; CDR3aa: CSVVSFRGANVLTF
j_gene: TRBJ2-2; v_gene: TRBV10-1; len: 15; d_gene: NA; abundance: NA; CDR3nt: TGCGCCAGCAGTGAGCGAGGAGGGAACACCGGGGAGCTGTTTTTT; CDR3aa: CASSERGGNTGELFF
j_gene: TRBJ2-2; v_gene: TRBV5-1; len: 16; d_gene: NA; abundance: NA; CDR3nt: TGCGCCAGCAGTTACGAACTAAGAGCGGTAACCGGGGAGCTGTTTTTT; CDR3aa: CASSYELRAVTGELFF
j_gene: TRBJ1-5; v_gene: TRBV27; len: 15; d_gene: TRBD1; abundance: NA; CDR3nt: TGTGCCAGCAGCTTACAGGGGATAAGCAATCAGCCCCAGCATTTT; CDR3aa: CASSLQGISNQPQHF
j_gene: TRBJ2-3; v_gene: TRBV9; len: 12; d_gene: NA; abundance: NA; CDR3nt: TGTGCCAGCAGCCAGCGCACAGATACGCAGTATTTT; CDR3aa: CASSQRTDTQYF
j_gene: TRBJ1-1; v_gene: TRBV4-1; len: 17; d_gene: NA; abundance: NA; CDR3nt: TGCGCCAGCAGCCAAGATGAATTCCGGGGAATAGGCACTGAAGCTTTCTTT; CDR3aa: CASSQDEFRGIGTEAFF